This TCR beta chain was recovered during a study of cytomegalovirus exposure and HLA in healthy donors. The donors were part of the roughly 120-subject validation cohort, which stood apart from the approximately 640-subject first cohort. Clones were sequenced by immunoSEQ multiplex PCR, and TCRdb holds only the in-frame ones, with some missing. Among over 250,000 clones, just over 85% were seen once, and the ten largest hold more than 0.8%. Note on this clone: Its antigen is not identified.

V lost 5 bases and J lost 2, with 13 bases in between. This CDR3 has 16 residues. CDR1 MNHEY and CDR2 SMNVEV come from the germline V gene (reference sequence). Study-level findings and limits: The TCR clusters that emerged in the first cohort tended, a later analysis found, to co-occur in the 95 to 150 validation repertoires. Overall, under 200 TCR beta chains were annotated as cytomegalovirus-associated. High specificity and sensitivity for cytomegalovirus status were reported for the classifier.

This clonotype was obtained from a woman in her late teens or twenties in good health and CMV-seronegative. The chain links TRBV27 to TRBJ2-6; D is perhaps TRBD2 (6 bases). The specimen was PBMCs. The CDR3 protein is CASSPLGGTGANVLTF. CDR3 nucleotides: TGTGCCAGCAGTCCCCTCGGAGGGACTGGGGCCAACGTCCTGACTTTC. Full variable domain (rest looked up from reference TRBV27 and TRBJ2-6): EAQVTQNPRYLITVTGKKLTVTCSQNMNHEYMSWYRQDPGLGLRQIYYSMNVEVTDKGDVPEGYKVSRKEKRNFPLILESPSPNQTSLYFCASSPLGGTGANVLTFGAGSRLTVL.